This record looks at one T cell receptor beta chain sequence and its context. Its specificity is unknown. The sample comes from a study of T cell responses to AZD1222 COVID-19 vaccine. Assay: immunoSEQ multiplex PCR; the TCRdb copy retains only in-frame clones and omits some. This sample has 150,000 to 200,000 clones, with just over 85% found just once. The study's findings and limits: Seropositive status at baseline applied to only five or six AZD1222 recipients. The reported proportion of spike-specific TCRs targeting unmutated variant regions was nearly half. Clonal diversity was possibly underestimated; the donors were predominantly white British and more often female.

This clonotype was sampled from an adult who received the AZD1222 COVID-19 vaccine. Here the sequenced sample was peripheral blood, taken 28 days after the second AZD1222 dose.

The DNA for the CDR3 is TGCGCCAGCCGAGGCATCGGGACAGACGAGCAGTACTTC. As protein: CASRGIGTDEQYF. The V call is TRBV5-1, the J call TRBJ2-7, with 7 bases fitting TRBD1. The CDR3 spans 13 residues. Looked up from germline, CDR1 is SGHRS and CDR2 is YFSETQ. J lost 5 bases, V lost 7 bases, and 9 bases had no gene match. Full variable domain (missing parts from reference TRBV5-1 and TRBJ2-7): KAGVTQTPRYLIKTRGQQVTLSCSPISGHRSVSWYQQTPGQGLQFLFEYFSETQRNKGNFPGRFSGRQFSNSRSEMNVSTLELGDSALYLCASRGIGTDEQYFGPGTRLTVT.